Included here is one T cell receptor beta chain sequence, with context. As yet, its antigen is unknown. Germline loops: CDR1 GTSNPN, CDR2 SVGIG (reference sequence). CDR3 size: 13 residues. With 2 bases clipped from V and 2 bases from J, the junction kept 2 bases outside the gene matches. This sample stems from a study of cytomegalovirus exposure and HLA in healthy donors. Turning to the study itself: The Caucasian-associated ancestry cluster held roughly 81% of over 350 genotyped donors. The study's findings and limits: A later analysis linked some 17,000 TCR beta sequences to HLA alleles at 0.05 false discovery rate. Donors belonging to an Asian-associated ancestry cluster reportedly showed fewer N-insertions in productive TCRs than the 666-donor mean, according to what a later analysis found.

Use of 60 Vbeta and 13 Jbeta primers characterized the PCR. Method: immunoSEQ multiplex PCR; TCRdb's copy keeps in-frame clones and lacks some. In all, the sample yields around 44,000 clones. Specimen: PBMCs. This sequence was found in a male donor in good health and CMV-seropositive. The rearrangement uses TRBV30 and TRBJ2-7, with 8 bases that match TRBD2. CDR3 amino acids: CAWSQRGPYEQYF. In nucleotides, the CDR3 is TGTGCCTGGAGTCAGCGGGGGCCCTACGAGCAGTACTTC.